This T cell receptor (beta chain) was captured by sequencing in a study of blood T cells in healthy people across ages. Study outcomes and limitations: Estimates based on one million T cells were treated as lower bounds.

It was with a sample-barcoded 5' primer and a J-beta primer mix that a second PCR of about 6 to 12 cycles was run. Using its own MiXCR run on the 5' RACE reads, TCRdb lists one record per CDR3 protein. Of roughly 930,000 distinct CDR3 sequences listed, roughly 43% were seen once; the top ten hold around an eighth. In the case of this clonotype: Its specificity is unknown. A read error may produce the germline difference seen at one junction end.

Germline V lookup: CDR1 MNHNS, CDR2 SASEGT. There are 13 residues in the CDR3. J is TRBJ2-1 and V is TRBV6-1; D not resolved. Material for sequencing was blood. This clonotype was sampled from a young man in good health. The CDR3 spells CAISGVSYNEQFF. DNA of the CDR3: TGTGCCATCAGTGGAGTCTCCTACAATGAGCAGTTCTTC.